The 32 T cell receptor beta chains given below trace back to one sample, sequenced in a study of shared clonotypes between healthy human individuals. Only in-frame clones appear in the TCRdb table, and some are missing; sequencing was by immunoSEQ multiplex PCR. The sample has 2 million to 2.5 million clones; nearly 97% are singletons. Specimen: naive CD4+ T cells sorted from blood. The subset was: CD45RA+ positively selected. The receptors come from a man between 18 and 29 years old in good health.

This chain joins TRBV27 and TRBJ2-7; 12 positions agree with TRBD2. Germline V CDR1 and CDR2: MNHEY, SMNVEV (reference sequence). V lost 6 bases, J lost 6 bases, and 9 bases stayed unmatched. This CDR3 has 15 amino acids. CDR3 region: CASSHLAGGPAEQYF. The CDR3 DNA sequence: TGTGCCAGCAGCCATCTAGCGGGAGGGCCTGCCGAGCAGTACTTC.

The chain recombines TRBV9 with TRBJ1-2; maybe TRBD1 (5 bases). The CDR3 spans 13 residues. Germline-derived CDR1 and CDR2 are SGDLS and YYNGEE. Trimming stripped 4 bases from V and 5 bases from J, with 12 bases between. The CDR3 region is CASSFRQKYGYTF. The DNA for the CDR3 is TGTGCCAGCAGCTTTCGACAGAAATATGGCTACACCTTC. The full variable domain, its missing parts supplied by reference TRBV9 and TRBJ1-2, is DSGVTQTPKHLITATGQRVTLRCSPRSGDLSVYWYQQSLDQGLQFLIQYYNGEERAKGNILERFSAQQFPDLHSELNLSSLELGDSALYFCASSFRQKYGYTFGSGTRLTVV.

The CDR3, as DNA: TGTGCCAGCAGCCTTGAAGCTCCCGACTGGTTACTAACTAATAGCACAGATACGCAGTATTTT. This encodes CASSLEAPDWLLTNSTDTQYF. The gene calls are TRBV13 and TRBJ2-3; D unclear. CDR3 size: 21 residues. V lost 5 bases to trimming and J lost 0 bases, with 30 bases between them. Germline V gives CDR1 PRHDT, CDR2 FYEKMQ (reference sequence).

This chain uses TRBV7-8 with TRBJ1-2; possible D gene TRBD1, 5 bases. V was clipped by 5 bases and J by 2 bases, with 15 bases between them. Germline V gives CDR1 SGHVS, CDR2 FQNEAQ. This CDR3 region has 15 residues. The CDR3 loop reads CASSPGGTVNYGYTF. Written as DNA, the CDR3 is TGTGCCAGCAGCCCAGGAGGGACCGTGAACTATGGCTACACCTTC.

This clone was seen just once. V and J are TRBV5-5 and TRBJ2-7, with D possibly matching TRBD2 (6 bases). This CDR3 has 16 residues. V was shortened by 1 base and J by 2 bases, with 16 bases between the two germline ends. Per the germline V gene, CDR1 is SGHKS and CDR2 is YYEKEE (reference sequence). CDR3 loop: CASSLFRDSRTYEQYF. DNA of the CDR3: TGTGCCAGCAGCTTGTTCCGGGACTCGAGAACCTACGAGCAGTACTTC.

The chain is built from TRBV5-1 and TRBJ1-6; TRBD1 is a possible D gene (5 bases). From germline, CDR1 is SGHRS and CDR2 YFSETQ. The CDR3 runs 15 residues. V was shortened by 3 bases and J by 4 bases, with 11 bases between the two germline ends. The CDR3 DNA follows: TGCGCCAGCAGCTCCTCGACAGTTTATAATTCACCCCTCCACTTT. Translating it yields CASSSSTVYNSPLHF. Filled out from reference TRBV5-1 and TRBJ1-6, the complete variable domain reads KAGVTQTPRYLIKTRGQQVTLSCSPISGHRSVSWYQQTPGQGLQFLFEYFSETQRNKGNFPGRFSGRQFSNSRSEMNVSTLELGDSALYLCASSSSTVYNSPLHFGNGTRLTVT.

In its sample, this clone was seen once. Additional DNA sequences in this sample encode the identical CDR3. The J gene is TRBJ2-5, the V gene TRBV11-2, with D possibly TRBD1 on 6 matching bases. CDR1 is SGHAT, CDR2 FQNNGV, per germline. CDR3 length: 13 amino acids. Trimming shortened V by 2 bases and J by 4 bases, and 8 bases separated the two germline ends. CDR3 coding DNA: TGTGCCAGCAGCTTACAGGGGCGAGAGACCCAGTACTTC. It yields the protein CASSLQGRETQYF.

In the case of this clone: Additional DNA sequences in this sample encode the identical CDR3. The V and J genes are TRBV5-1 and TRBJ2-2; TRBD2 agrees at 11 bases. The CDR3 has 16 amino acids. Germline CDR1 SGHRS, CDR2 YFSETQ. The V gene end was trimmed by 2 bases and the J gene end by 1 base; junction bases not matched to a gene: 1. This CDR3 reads CASSFLAGGNTGELFF. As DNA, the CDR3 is TGCGCCAGCAGCTTTCTAGCGGGAGGGAACACCGGGGAGCTGTTTTTT. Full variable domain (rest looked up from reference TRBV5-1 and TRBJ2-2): KAGVTQTPRYLIKTRGQQVTLSCSPISGHRSVSWYQQTPGQGLQFLFEYFSETQRNKGNFPGRFSGRQFSNSRSEMNVSTLELGDSALYLCASSFLAGGNTGELFFGEGSRLTVL.

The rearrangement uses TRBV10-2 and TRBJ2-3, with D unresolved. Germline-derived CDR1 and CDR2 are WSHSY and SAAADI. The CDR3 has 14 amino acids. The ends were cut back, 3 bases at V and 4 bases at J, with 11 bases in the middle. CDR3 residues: CASSDPDRADTQYF. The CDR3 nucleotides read TGCGCCAGCAGTGATCCCGACCGGGCAGATACGCAGTATTTT.

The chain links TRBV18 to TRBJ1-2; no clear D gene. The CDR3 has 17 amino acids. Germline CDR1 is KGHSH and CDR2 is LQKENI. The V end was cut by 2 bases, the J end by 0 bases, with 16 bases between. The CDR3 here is CASSPLDWGKANYGYTF. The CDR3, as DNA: TGTGCCAGCTCACCATTGGACTGGGGTAAAGCTAACTATGGCTACACCTTC. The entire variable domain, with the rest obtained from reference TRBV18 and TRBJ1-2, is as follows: NAGVMQNPRHLVRRRGQEARLRCSPMKGHSHVYWYRQLPEEGLKFMVYLQKENIIDESGMPKERFSAEFPKEGPSILRIQQVVRGDSAAYFCASSPLDWGKANYGYTFGSGTRLTVV.

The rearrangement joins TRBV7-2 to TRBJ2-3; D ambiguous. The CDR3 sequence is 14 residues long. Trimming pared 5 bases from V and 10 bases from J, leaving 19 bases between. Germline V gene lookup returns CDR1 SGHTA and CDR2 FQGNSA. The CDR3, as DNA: TGTGCCAGCAGCCCCACCTACCCCCGATCCCCGCAGTATTTT. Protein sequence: CASSPTYPRSPQYF.

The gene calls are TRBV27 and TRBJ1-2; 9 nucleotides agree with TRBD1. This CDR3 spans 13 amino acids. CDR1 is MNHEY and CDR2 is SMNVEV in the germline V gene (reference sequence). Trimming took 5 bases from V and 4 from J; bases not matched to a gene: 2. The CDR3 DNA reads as TGTGCCAGCAGTGCGGGACAGGGCTATGGCTACACCTTC. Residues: CASSAGQGYGYTF.

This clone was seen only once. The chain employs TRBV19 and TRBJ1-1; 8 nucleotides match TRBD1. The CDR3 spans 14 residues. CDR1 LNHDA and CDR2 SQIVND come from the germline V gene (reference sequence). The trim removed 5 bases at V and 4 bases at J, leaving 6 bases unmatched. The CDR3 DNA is TGTGCCAGTAGTCTCTCGACAGGGGTCACTGAAGCTTTCTTT. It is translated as CASSLSTGVTEAFF.

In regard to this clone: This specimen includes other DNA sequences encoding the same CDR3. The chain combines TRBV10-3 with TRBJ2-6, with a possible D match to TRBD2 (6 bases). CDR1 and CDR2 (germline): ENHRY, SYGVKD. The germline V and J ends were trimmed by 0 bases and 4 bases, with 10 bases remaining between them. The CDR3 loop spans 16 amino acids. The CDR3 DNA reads TGTGCCATCAGTGAGTCCCCGGGGGACGGGGCCAACGTCCTGACTTTC. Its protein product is CAISESPGDGANVLTF.

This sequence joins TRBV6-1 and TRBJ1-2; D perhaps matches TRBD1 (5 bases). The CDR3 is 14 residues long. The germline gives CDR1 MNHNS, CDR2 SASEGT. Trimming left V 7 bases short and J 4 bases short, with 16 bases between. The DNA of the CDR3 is TGTGCCAGCATCCCCCTCCAGGGCCTCTATGGCTACACCTTC. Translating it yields CASIPLQGLYGYTF.

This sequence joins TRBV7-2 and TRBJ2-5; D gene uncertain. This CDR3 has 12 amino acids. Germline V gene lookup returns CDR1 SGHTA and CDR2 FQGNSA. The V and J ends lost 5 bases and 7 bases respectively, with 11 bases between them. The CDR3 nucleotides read TGTGCCAGCAGCGAAGAGGTGGGGACCCAGTACTTC. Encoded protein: CASSEEVGTQYF.

The CDR3 DNA sequence: TGTGCGACGAGCCCTGGGGGTGGAAACACCATATATTTT. It codes for CATSPGGGNTIYF. The V and J genes are TRBV9 and TRBJ1-3, with a possible D match to TRBD1 (5 bases). There are 13 residues in the CDR3. In germline, CDR1 is SGDLS, CDR2 YYNGEE.

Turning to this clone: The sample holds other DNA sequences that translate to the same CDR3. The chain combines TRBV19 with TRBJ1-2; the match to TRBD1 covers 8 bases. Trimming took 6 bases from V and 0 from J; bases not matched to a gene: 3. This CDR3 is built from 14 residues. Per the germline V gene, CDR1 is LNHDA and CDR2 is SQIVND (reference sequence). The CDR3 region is CASSRTGSNYGYTF. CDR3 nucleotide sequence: TGTGCCAGTAGCCGGACAGGGTCTAACTATGGCTACACCTTC.

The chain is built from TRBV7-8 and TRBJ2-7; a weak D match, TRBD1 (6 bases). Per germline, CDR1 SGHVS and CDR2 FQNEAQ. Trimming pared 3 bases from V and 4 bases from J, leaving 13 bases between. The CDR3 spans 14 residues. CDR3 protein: CASSFSGAGYEQYF. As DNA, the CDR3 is TGTGCCAGCAGCTTTTCAGGGGCTGGATACGAGCAGTACTTC. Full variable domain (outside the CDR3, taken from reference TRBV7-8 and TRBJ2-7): GAGVSQSPRYKVAKRGQDVALRCDPISGHVSLFWYQQALGQGPEFLTYFQNEAQLDKSGLPSDRFFAERPEGSVSTLKIQRTQQEDSAVYLCASSFSGAGYEQYFGPGTRLTVT.

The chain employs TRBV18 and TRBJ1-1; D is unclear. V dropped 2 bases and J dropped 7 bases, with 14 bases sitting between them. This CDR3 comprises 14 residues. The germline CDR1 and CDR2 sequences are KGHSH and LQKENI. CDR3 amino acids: CASSPFGSGIEAFF. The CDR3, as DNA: TGTGCCAGCTCACCATTTGGATCGGGGATTGAAGCTTTCTTT.

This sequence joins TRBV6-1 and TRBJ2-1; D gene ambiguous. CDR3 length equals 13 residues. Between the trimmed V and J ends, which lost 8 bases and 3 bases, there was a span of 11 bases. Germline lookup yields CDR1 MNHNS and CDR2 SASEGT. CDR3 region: CASCLDNYNEQFF. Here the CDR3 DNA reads TGTGCCAGCTGCCTCGACAACTACAATGAGCAGTTCTTC.

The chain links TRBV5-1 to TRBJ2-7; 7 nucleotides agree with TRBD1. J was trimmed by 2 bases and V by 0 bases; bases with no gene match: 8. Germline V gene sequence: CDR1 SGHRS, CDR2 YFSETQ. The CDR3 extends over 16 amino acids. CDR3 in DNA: TGCGCCAGCAGCTTGGGGGACAGAACGGCAACCTACGAGCAGTACTTC. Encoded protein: CASSLGDRTATYEQYF.

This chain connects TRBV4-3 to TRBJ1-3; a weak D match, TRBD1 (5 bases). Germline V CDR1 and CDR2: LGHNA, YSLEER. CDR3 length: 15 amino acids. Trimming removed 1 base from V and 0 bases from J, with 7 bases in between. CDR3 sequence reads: CASSQGGFSGNTIYF. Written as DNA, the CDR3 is TGCGCCAGCAGCCAAGGGGGCTTCTCTGGAAACACCATATATTTT.

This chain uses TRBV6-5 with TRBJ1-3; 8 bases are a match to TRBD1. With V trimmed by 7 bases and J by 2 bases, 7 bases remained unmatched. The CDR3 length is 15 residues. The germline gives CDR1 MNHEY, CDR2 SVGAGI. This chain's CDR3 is CASKIAGGTGNTIYF. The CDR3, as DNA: TGTGCCAGCAAAATCGCAGGGGGCACTGGAAACACCATATATTTT.

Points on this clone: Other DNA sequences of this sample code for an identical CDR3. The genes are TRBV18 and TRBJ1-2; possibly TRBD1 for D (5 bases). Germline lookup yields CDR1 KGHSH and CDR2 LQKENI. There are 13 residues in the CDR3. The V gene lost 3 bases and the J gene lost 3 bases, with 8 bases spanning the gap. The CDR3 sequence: CASSPQGDYGYTF. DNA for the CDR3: TGTGCCAGCTCACCCCAGGGCGACTATGGCTACACCTTC.

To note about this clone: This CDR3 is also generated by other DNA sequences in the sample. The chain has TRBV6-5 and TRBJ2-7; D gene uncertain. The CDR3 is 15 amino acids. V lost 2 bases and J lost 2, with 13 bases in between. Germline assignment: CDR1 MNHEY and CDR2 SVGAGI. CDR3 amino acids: CASSYGREATYEQYF. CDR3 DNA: TGTGCCAGCAGTTACGGACGCGAAGCAACCTACGAGCAGTACTTC.

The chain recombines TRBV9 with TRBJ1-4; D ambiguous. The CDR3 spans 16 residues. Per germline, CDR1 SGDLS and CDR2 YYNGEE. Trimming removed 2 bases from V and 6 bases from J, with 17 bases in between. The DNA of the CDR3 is TGTGCCAGCAGCGTCGGCGGCCGTTCCGCAGATGAAAAACTGTTTTTT. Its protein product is CASSVGGRSADEKLFF.

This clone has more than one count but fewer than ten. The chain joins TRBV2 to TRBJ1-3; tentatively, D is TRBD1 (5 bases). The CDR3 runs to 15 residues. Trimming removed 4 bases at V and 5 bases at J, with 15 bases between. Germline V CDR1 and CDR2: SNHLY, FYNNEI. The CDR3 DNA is TGTGCCAGCAGTGGAGGGATTGAGGGGAGAAACACCATATATTTT. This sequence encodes CASSGGIEGRNTIYF. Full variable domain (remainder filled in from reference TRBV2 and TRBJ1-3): EPEVTQTPSHQVTQMGQEVILRCVPISNHLYFYWYRQILGQKVEFLVSFYNNEISEKSEIFDDQFSVERPDGSNFTLKIRSTKLEDSAMYFCASSGGIEGRNTIYFGEGSWLTVV.

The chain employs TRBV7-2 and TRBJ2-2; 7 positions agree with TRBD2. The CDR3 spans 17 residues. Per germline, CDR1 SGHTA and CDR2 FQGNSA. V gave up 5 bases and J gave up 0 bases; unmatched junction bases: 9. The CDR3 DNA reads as TGTGCCAGCAGCCCACTAGCGCGGGACTCGAACACCGGGGAGCTGTTTTTT. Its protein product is CASSPLARDSNTGELFF.

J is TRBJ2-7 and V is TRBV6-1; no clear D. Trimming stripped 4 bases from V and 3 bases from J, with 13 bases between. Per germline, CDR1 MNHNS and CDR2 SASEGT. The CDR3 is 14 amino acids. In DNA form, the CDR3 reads TGTGCCAGCAGTGTTCAAGGAGATATCTACGAGCAGTACTTC. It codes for CASSVQGDIYEQYF.

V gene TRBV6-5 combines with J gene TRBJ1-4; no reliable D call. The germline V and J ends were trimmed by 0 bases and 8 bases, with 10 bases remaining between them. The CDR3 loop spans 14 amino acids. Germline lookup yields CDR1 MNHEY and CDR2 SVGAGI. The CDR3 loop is CASSYSEMGEKLFF. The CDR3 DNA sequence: TGTGCCAGCAGTTACTCTGAGATGGGGGAAAAACTGTTTTTT.

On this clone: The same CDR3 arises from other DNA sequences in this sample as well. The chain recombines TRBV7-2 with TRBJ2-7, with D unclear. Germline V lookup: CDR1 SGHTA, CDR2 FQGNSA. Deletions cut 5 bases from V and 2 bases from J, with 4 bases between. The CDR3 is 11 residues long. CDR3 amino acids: CASSHAYEQYF. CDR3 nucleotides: TGTGCCAGCAGCCATGCCTACGAGCAGTACTTC.